The clone carrying this TCR beta chain was picked up a small number of times. This sample was taken from a study of T-cell reconstitution after alpha-beta-depleted transplantation in children. Unique molecular identifiers were built into the TCRbeta library. MiXCR, run by TCRdb on the PCR reads, gives a single entry per CDR3 protein. The data show 200,000 to 250,000 distinct CDR3 sequences, under 9.5% seen once. The receptor was isolated from a human donor who donated a stem cell graft to a child with acute lymphoblastic leukemia. This specimen consisted of PBMCs from the stem cell graft donor, obtained from the stem cell graft.

The CDR3 DNA reads as TGCAGTGCTAGAAAGACAGGGGGTGAGGTCTCCTACGAGCAGTACTTC. Amino acids: CSARKTGGEVSYEQYF. This chain uses TRBV20-1 with TRBJ2-7, with 9 bases aligning to TRBD1. With V trimmed by 2 bases and J by 0 bases, 8 bases remained unmatched. Per the germline V gene, CDR1 is DFQATT and CDR2 is SNEGSKA (reference sequence). The CDR3 extends over 16 amino acids.